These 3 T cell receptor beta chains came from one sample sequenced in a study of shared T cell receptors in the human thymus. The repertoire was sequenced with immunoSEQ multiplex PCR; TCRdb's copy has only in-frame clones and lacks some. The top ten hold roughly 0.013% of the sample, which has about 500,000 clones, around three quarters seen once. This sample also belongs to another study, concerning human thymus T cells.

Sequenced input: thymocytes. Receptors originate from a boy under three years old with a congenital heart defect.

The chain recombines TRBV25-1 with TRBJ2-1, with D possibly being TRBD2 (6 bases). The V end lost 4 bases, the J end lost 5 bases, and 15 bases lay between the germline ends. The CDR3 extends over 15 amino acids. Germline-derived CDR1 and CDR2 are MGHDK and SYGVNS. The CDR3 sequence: CASSGPGTRNNEQFF. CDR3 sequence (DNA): TGTGCCAGCAGTGGGCCCGGGACTCGTAACAATGAGCAGTTCTTC.

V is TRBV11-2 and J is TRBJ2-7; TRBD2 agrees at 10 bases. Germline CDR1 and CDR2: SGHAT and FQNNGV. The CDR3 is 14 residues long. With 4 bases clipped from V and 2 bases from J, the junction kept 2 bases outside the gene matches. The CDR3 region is CASSSSGSPYEQYF. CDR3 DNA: TGTGCCAGCAGCTCTAGCGGGAGCCCCTACGAGCAGTACTTC.

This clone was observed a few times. This chain's CDR3 is CASSRQGSVTDTQYF. CDR3 nucleotide sequence: TGTGCCAGCAGCCGACAGGGGAGTGTCACAGATACGCAGTATTTT. The gene calls are TRBV7-2 and TRBJ2-3; TRBD1 matches at 8 bases. The CDR3 is made up of 15 amino acids. V lost 5 bases and J lost 2; bases outside the gene matches: 6. Germline V gene data show CDR1 as SGHTA and CDR2 as FQGNSA.